This TCR beta chain derives from a study of shared clonotypes between healthy human individuals. Study overall: There were three CD4 naive, three CD4 memory, two CD8 naive and one CD8 memory plates per donor. Points from the study as a whole: Rarefaction demonstrated incomplete sorted-subset sequencing despite large depth.

Worth noting for this clone: Its target is unknown.

Libraries were prepared by immunoSEQ multiplex PCR; TCRdb keeps only in-frame clonotypes and omits some of them. Of 700,000 to 950,000 clones in the sample, approximately 97% were seen once. Naive CD8 populations comprised CD45RO-negative cells positively selected for CCR7, excluding terminally differentiated effector memory CD45RA+ cells. The trim removed 3 bases at V and 6 bases at J, leaving 4 bases unmatched. The CDR3 consists of 16 residues. Germline assignment: CDR1 MGHRA and CDR2 YSYEKL. This TCR was recovered from a man aged 30 to 45 in good health. Sequenced material: naive CD8+ T cells sorted from blood. This chain joins TRBV4-1 and TRBJ2-3, with 15 bases lining up with TRBD2. CDR3 amino acids: CASSHTGTSGRDTQYF. The CDR3 region has the DNA TGCGCCAGCAGCCACACCGGGACTAGCGGGAGGGATACGCAGTATTTT.